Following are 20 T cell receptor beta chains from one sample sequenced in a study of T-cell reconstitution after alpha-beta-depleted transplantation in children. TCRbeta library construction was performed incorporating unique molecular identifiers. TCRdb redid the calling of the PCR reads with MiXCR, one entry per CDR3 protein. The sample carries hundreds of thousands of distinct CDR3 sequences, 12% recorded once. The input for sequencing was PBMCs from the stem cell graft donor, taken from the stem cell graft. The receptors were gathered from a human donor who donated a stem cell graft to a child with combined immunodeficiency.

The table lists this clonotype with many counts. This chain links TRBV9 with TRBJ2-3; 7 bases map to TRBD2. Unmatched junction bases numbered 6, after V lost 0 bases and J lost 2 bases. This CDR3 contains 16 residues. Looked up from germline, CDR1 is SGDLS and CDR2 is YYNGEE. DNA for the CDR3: TGTGCCAGCAGCGTAGAAGCGGGAACCCCCACAGATACGCAGTATTTT. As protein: CASSVEAGTPTDTQYF.

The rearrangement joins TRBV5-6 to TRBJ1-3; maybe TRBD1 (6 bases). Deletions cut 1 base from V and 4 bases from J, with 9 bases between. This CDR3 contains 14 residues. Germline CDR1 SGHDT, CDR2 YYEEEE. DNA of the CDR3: TGTGCCAGCAGCTTGTTAGGGGGAGGAAACACCATATATTTT. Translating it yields CASSLLGGGNTIYF.

The CDR3 region is CASSQLPGTPSYEQYF. CDR3 bases: TGCGCCAGCAGCCAACTTCCCGGGACGCCCTCCTACGAGCAGTACTTC. The chain links TRBV4-1 to TRBJ2-7, with D perhaps assigned TRBD1 or TRBD2 (5 bases each). The CDR3 runs 16 residues. V was cut by 2 bases and J by 0 bases, with 14 bases left in between. Per germline, CDR1 MGHRA and CDR2 YSYEKL.

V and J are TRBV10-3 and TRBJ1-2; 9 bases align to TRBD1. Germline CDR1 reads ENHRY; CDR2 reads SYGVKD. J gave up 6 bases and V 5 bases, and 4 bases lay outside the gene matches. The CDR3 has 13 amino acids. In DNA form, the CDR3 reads TGTGCCATCAGTTCCGGGACAGGGAATGGCTACACCTTC. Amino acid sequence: CAISSGTGNGYTF.

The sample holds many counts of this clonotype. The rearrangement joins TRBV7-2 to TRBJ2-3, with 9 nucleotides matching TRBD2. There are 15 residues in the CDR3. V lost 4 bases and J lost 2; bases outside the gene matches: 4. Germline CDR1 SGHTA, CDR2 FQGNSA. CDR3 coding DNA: TGTGCCAGCAGCTCAACTAGCGGGCCCACAGATACGCAGTATTTT. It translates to CASSSTSGPTDTQYF.

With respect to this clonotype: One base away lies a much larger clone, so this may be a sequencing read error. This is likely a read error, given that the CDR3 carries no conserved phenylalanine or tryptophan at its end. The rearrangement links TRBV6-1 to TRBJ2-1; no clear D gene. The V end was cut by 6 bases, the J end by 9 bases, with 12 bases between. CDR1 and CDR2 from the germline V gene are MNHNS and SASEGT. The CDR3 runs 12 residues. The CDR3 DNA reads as TGTGCCAGCAGCCCGGCTACGGTTGAGCAGTTCTGC. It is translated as CASSPATVEQFC.

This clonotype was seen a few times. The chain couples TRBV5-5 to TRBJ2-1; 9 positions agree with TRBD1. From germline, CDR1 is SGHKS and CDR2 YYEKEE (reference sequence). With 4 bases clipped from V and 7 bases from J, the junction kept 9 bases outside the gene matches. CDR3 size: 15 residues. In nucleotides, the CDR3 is TGTGCCAGCAGCCTCGGGACAGGGATGCGGAATGAGCAGTTCTTC. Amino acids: CASSLGTGMRNEQFF.

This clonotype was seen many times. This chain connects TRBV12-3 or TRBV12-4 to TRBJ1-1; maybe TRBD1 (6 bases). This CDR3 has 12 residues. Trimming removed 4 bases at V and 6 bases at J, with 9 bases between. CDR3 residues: CASSSGAAEAFF. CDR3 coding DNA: TGTGCCAGCAGTTCAGGGGCCGCTGAAGCTTTCTTT.

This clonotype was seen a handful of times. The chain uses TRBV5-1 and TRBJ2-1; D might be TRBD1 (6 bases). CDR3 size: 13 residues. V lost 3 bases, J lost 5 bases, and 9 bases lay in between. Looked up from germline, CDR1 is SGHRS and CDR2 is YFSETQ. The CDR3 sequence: CASSYGQNNEQFF. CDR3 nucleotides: TGCGCCAGCAGCTACGGACAGAACAATGAGCAGTTCTTC.

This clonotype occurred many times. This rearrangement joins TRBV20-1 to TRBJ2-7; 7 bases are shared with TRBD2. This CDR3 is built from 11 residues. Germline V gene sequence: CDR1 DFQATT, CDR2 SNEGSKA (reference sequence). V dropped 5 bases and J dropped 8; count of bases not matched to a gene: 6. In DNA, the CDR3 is TGCAGTGCTTACGACGGGAGGCAGCAGTACTTC. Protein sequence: CSAYDGRQQYF.

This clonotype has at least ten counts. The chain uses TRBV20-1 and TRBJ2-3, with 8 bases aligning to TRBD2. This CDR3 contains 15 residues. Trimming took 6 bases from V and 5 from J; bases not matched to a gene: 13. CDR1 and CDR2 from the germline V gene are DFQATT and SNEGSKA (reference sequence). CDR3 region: CSASRAAGVGDTQYF. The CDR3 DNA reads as TGCAGTGCCTCGAGGGCAGCGGGAGTAGGAGATACGCAGTATTTT.

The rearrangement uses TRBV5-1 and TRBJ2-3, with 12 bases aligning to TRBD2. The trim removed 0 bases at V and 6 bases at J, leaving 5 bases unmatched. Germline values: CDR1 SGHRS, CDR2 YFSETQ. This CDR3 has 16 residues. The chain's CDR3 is CASSLGLAGAGDTQYF. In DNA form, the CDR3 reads TGCGCCAGCAGCTTGGGACTAGCGGGGGCAGGGGATACGCAGTATTTT.

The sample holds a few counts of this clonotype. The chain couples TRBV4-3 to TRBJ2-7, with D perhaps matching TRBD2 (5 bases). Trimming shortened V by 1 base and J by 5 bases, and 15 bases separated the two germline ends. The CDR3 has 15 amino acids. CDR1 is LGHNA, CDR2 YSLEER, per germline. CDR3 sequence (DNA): TGCGCCAGCAGCCAAGGCCGGGGAGTAGGTAACGAGCAGTACTTC. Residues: CASSQGRGVGNEQYF.

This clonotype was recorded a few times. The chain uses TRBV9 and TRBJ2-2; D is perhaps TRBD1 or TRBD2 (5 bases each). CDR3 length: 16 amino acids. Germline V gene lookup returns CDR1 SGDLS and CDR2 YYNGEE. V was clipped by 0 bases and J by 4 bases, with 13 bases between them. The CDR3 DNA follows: TGTGCCAGCAGCGTAGTGGGGACGGTATCCACCGGGGAGCTGTTTTTT. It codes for CASSVVGTVSTGELFF.

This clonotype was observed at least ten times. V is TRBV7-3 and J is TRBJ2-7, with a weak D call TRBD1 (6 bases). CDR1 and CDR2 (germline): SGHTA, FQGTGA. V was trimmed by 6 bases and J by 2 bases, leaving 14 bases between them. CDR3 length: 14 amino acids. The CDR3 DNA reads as TGTGCCAGCAGTTGGACAGTGGCTCCCTACGAGCAGTACTTC. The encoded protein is CASSWTVAPYEQYF.

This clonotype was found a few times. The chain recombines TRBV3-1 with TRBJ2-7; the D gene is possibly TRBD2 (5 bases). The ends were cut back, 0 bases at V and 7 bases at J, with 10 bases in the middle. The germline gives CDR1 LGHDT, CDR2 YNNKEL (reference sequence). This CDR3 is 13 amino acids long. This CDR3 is CASSQEEGWEQYF. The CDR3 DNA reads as TGTGCCAGCAGCCAAGAAGAGGGTTGGGAGCAGTACTTC.

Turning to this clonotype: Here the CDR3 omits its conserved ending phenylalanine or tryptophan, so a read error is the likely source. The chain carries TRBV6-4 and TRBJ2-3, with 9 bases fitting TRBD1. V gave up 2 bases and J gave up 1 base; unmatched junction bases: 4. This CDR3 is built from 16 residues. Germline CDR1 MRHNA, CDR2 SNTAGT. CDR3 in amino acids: CASSDGTGQGTDTQYS. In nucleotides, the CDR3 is TGTGCCAGCAGTGACGGGACAGGGCAGGGCACAGATACGCAGTATTCT.

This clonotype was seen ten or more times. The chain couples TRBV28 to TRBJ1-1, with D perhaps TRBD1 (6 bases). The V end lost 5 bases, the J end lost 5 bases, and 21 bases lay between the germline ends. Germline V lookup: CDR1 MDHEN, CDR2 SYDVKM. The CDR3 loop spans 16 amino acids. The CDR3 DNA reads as TGTGCCAGCAGTCCCCGGCAGGTTAGGGGGAGGACTGAAGCTTTCTTT. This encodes CASSPRQVRGRTEAFF.

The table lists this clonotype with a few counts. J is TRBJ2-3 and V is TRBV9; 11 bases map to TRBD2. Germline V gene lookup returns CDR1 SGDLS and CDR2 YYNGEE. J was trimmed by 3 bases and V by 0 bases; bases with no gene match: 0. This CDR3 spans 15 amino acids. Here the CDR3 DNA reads TGTGCCAGCAGCGTAGCTAGCGGGGGGACAGATACGCAGTATTTT. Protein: CASSVASGGTDTQYF.

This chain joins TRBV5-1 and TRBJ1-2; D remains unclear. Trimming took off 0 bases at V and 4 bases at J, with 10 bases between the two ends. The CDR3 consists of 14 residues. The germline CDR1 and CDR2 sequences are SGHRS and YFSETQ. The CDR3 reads CASSLAEGGYGYTF. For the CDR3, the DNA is TGCGCCAGCAGCTTGGCGGAGGGAGGCTATGGCTACACCTTC. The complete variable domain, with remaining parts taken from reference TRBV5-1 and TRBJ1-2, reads KAGVTQTPRYLIKTRGQQVTLSCSPISGHRSVSWYQQTPGQGLQFLFEYFSETQRNKGNFPGRFSGRQFSNSRSEMNVSTLELGDSALYLCASSLAEGGYGYTFGSGTRLTVV.